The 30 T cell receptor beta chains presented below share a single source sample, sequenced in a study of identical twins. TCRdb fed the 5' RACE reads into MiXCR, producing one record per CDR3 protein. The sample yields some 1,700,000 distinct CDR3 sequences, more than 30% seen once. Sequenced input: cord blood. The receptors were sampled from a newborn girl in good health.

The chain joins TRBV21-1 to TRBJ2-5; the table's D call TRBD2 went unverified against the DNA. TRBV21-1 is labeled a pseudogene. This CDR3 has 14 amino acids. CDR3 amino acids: CASRRLAGGETQYF. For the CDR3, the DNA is TGTGCCAGCCGAAGACTAGCGGGGGGAGAGACCCAGTACTTC.

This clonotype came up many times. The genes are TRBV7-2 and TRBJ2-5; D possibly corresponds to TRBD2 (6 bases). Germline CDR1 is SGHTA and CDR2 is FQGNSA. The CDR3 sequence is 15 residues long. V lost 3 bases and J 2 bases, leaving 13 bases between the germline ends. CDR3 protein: CASSFIAAYQETQYF. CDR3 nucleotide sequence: TGTGCCAGCAGCTTCATAGCGGCCTATCAAGAGACCCAGTACTTC.

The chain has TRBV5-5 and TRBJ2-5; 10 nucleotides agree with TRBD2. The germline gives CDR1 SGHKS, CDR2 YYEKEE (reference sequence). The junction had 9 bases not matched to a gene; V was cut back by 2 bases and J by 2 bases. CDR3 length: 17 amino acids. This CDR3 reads CASSFSLAGASQETQYF. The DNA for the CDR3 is TGTGCCAGCAGCTTTAGCCTAGCGGGGGCCTCACAAGAGACCCAGTACTTC.

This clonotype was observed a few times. This CDR3 reads CASSQEPGLRSSGANVLTF. DNA for the CDR3: TGTGCCAGCAGCCAAGAGCCGGGACTCCGAAGCTCTGGGGCCAACGTCCTGACTTTC. The chain employs TRBV3-1 and TRBJ2-6; D may be TRBD2 (6 bases). The length of the CDR3 is 19 residues. The V end was cut by 0 bases, the J end by 0 bases, with 15 bases between. Germline V gene sequence: CDR1 LGHDT, CDR2 YNNKEL (reference sequence).

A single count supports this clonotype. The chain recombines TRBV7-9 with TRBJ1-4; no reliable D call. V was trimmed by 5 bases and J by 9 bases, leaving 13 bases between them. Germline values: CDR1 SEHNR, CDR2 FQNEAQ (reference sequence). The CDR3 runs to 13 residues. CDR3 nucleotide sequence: TGTGCCAGCAGCGTAACGGGGAACAAAAAACTGTTTTTT. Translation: CASSVTGNKKLFF.

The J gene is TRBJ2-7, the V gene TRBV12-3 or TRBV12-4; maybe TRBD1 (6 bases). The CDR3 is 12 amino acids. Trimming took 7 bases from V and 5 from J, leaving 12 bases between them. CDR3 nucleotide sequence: TGTGCCAGCACCACAGGGTCGAACGAGCAGTACTTC. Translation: CASTTGSNEQYF.

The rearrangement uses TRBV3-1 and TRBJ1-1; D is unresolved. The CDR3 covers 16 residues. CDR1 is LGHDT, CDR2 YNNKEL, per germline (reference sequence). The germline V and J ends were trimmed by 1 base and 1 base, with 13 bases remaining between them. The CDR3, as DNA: TGTGCCAGCAGCCAAGTGGTAGGTTGGGGGAACACTGAAGCTTTCTTT. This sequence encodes CASSQVVGWGNTEAFF.

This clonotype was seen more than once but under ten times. In nucleotides, the CDR3 is TGCAGTGCTAGGCGTAGCGGGAGAGACGAGCAGTACTTC. Its protein product is CSARRSGRDEQYF. The chain carries TRBV20-1 and TRBJ2-4; TRBD2 matches 9 bases. The J call may be mistaken, given a closer DNA end match to TRBJ2-7. From germline, CDR1 is DFQATT and CDR2 SNEGSKA (reference sequence). The CDR3 consists of 13 residues.

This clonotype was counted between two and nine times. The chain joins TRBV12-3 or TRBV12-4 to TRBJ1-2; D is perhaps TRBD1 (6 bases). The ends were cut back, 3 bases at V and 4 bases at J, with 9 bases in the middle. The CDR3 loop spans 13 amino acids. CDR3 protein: CASSFRGRYGYTF. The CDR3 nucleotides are TGTGCCAGCAGTTTCAGGGGCCGCTATGGCTACACCTTC.

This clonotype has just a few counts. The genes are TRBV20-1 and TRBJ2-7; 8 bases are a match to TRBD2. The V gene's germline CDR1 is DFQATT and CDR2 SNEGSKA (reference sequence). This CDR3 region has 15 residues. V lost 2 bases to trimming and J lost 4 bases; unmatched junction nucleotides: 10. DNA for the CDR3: TGCAGTGCTAGATTTCCGGGAGGGTCCCCATACGAGCAGTACTTC. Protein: CSARFPGGSPYEQYF.

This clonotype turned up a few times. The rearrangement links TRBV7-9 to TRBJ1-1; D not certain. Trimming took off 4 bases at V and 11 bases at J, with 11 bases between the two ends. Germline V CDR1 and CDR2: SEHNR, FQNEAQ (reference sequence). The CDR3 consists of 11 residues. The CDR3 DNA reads TGTGCCAGCAGCTCTTCATCTAGGGCTTTCTTT. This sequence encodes CASSSSSRAFF.

The CDR3 sequence is CASSFRALNTGELFF. The CDR3 DNA follows: TGTGCCAGCAGCTTTCGAGCCCTCAACACCGGGGAGCTGTTTTTT. The V gene is TRBV11-2, the J gene TRBJ2-2; D gene unclear. Looked up from germline, CDR1 is SGHAT and CDR2 is FQNNGV. This CDR3 is 15 amino acids long. V was pared by 3 bases and J by 2 bases, with 10 bases between.

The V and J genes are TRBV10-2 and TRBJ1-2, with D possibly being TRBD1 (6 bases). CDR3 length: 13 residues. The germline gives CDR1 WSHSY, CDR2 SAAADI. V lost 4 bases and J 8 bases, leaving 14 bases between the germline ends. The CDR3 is CASSGDQGIGYTF. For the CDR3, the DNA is TGCGCCAGCAGTGGAGATCAGGGGATCGGCTACACCTTC.

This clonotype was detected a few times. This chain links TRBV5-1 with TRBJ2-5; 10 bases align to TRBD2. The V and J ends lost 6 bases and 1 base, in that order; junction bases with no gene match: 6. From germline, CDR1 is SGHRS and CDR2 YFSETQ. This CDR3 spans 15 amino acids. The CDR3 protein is CASKILAGFQETQYF. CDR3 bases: TGCGCCAGCAAAATACTAGCGGGGTTCCAAGAGACCCAGTACTTC.

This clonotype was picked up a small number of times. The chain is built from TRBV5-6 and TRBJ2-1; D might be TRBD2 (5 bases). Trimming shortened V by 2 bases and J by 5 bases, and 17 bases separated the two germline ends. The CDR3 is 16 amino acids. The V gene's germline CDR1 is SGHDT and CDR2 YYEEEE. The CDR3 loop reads CASSFFSKRTNNEQFF. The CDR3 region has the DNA TGTGCCAGCAGCTTTTTTTCCAAGCGGACCAACAATGAGCAGTTCTTC.

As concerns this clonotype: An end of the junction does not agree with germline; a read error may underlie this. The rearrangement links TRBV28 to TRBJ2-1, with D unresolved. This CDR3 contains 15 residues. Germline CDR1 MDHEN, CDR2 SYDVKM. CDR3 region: CASSPMGSSHNEQFF. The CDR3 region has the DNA TGTGCCAGCAGTCCCATGGGTAGCTCCCACAATGAGCAGTTCTTC.

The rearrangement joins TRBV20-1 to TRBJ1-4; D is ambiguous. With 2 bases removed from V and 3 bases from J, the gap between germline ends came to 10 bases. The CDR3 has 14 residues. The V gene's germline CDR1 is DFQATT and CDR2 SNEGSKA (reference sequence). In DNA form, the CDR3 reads TGCAGTGCTAGACCTGGACCGTCTAATGAAAAACTGTTTTTT. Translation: CSARPGPSNEKLFF.

The CDR3 DNA follows: TGTGCCAGCAGCTCCAAGCGGGGGAGCAACAATGAGCAGTTCTTC. Encoded protein: CASSSKRGSNNEQFF. The chain links TRBV7-6 to TRBJ2-1; 8 bases match TRBD2. V lost 4 bases, J lost 5 bases, and 7 bases stayed unmatched. CDR1 is SGHVS and CDR2 is FNYEAQ in the germline V gene. This CDR3 is built from 15 residues.

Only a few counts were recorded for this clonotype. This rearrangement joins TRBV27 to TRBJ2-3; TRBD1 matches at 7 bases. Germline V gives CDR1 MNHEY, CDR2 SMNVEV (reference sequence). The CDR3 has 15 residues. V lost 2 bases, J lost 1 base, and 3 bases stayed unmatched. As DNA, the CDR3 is TGTGCCAGCAGTTTACATACAGGGGGCACAGATACGCAGTATTTT. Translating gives CASSLHTGGTDTQYF.

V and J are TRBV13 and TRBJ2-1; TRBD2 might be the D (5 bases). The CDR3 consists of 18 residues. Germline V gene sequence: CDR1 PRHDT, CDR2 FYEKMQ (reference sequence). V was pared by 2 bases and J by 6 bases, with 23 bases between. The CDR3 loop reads CASSLSSWTALLSNEQFF. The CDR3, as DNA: TGTGCCAGCAGCTTATCTTCTTGGACTGCCCTATTATCCAATGAGCAGTTCTTC.

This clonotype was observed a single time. The CDR3: CASSLAKTSQGPDEKLFF. Here the CDR3 DNA reads TGTGCCAGCAGTCTCGCGAAGACCTCACAGGGGCCGGATGAAAAACTGTTTTTT. The V call is TRBV12-3 or TRBV12-4, the J call TRBJ1-4; 7 positions agree with TRBD1. The V and J ends lost 5 bases and 6 bases, in that order; junction bases with no gene match: 18. There are 18 residues in the CDR3.

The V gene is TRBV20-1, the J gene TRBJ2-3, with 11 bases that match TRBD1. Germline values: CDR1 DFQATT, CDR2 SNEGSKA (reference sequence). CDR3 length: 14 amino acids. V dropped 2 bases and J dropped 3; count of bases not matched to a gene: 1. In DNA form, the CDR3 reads TGCAGTGCTAGATGGGACAGGGGGACAGATACGCAGTATTTT. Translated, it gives CSARWDRGTDTQYF.

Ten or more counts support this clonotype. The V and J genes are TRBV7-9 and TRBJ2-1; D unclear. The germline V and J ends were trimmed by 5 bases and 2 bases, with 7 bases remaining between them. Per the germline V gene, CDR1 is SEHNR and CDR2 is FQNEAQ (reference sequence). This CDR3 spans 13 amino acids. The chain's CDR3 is CASSLLTYNEQFF. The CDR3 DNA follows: TGTGCCAGCAGCCTCCTTACCTACAATGAGCAGTTCTTC.

CDR3 nucleotide sequence: TGCAGTGCTCCCCCACGCAATCAGCCCCAGCATTTT. Translation: CSAPPRNQPQHF. V usage is TRBV20-1 and J usage is TRBJ1-5, with D unresolved. The V end lost 5 bases, the J end lost 2 bases, and 7 bases lay between the germline ends. Germline V lookup: CDR1 DFQATT, CDR2 SNEGSKA (reference sequence). This CDR3 has 12 residues.

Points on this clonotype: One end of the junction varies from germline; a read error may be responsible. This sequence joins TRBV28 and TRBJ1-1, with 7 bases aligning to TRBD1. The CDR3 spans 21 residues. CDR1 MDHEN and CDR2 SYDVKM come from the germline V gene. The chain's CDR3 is CASKTYGGSGGPEERNTEAFF. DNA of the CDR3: TGTGCCAGCAAAACTTACGGTGGGTCAGGGGGGCCCGAGGAACGGAACACTGAGGCTTTCTTT.

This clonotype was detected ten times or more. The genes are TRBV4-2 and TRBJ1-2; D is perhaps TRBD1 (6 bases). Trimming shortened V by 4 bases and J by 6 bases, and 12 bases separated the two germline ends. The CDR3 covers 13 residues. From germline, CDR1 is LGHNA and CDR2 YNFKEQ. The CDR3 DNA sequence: TGTGCCAGCAGCCCCGACAGGATGGATGGCTACACCTTC. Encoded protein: CASSPDRMDGYTF.

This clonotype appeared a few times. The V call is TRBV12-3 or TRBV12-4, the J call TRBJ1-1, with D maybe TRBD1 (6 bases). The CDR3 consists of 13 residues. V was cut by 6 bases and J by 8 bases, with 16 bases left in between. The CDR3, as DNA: TGTGCCAGCAGCCCAAACAGGGCGGGGGAAGCTTTCTTT. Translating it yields CASSPNRAGEAFF.

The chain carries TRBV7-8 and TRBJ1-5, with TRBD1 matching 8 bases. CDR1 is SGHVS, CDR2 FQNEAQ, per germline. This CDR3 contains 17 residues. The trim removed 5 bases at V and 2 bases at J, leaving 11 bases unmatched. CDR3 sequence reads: CASSTRTGWIGNQPQHF. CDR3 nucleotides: TGTGCCAGCAGCACCAGGACAGGGTGGATAGGCAATCAGCCCCAGCATTTT.

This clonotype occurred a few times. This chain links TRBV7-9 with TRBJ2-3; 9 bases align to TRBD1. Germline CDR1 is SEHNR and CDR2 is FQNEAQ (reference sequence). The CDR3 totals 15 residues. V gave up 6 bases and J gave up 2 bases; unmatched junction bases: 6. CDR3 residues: CASSVRTGVTDTQYF. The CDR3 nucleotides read TGTGCCAGCAGTGTGCGGACAGGGGTCACAGATACGCAGTATTTT.

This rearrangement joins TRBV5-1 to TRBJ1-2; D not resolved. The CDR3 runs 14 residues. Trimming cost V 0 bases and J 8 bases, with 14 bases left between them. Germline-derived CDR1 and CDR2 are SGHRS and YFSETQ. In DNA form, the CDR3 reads TGCGCCAGCAGCTTGGGGTCAATGACGAACGGCTACACCTTC. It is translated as CASSLGSMTNGYTF.